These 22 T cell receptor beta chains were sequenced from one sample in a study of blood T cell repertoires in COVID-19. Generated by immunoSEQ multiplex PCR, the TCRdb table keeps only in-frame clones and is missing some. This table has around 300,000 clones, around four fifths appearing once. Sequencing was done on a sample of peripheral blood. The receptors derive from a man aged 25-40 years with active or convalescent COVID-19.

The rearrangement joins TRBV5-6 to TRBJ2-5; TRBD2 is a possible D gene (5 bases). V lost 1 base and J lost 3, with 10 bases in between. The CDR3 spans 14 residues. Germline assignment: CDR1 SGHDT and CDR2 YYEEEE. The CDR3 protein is CASSLTGLKETQYF. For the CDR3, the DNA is TGTGCCAGCAGCTTGACCGGACTTAAAGAGACCCAGTACTTC. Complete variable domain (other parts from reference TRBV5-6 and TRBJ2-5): DAGVTQSPTHLIKTRGQQVTLRCSPKSGHDTVSWYQQALGQGPQFIFQYYEEEERQRGNFPDRFSGHQFPNYSSELNVNALLLGDSALYLCASSLTGLKETQYFGPGTRLLVL.

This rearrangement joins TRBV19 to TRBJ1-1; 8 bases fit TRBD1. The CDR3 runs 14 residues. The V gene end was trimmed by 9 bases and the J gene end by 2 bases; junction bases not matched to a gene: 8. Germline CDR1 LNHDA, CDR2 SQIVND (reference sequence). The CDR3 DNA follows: TGTGCCAGCCAACAGGGGGTGGGTAACACTGAAGCTTTCTTT. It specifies CASQQGVGNTEAFF.

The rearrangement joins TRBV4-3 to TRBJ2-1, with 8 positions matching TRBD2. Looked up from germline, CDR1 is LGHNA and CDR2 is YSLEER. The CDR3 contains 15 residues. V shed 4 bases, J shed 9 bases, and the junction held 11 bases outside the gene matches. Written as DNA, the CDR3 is TGCGCCAGCAGCCCCCAAGAGCGGGAGCTTTTTGAGCAGTTCTTC. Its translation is CASSPQERELFEQFF.

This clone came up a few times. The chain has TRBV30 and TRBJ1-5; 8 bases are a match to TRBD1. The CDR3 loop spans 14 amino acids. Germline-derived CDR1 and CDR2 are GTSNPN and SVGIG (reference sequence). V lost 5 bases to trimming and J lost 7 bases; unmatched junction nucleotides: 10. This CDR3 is CAWAPNRGSQPQHF. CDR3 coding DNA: TGTGCCTGGGCTCCCAACAGGGGGTCGCAGCCCCAGCATTTT. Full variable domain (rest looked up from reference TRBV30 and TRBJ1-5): SQTIHQWPATLVQPVGSPLSLECTVEGTSNPNLYWYRQAAGRGLQLLFYSVGIGQISSEVPQNLSASRPQDRQFILSSKKLLLSDSGFYLCAWAPNRGSQPQHFGDGTRLSIL.

The CDR3 protein is CASGISRGTEAFF. CDR3 DNA sequence: TGTGCTAGTGGCATATCTAGGGGTACTGAAGCTTTCTTT. The genes are TRBV12-5 and TRBJ1-1; maybe TRBD1 (5 bases). This CDR3 has 13 residues. From germline, CDR1 is LGHNT and CDR2 FRNRAP. Trimming removed 6 bases from V and 5 bases from J, with 13 bases in between.

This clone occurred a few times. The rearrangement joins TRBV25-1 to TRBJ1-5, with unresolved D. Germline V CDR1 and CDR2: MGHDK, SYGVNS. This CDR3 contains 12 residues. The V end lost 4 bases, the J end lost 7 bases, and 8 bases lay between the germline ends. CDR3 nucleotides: TGTGCCAGCAGTGCAGATGGCCAGCCCCAGCATTTT. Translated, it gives CASSADGQPQHF.

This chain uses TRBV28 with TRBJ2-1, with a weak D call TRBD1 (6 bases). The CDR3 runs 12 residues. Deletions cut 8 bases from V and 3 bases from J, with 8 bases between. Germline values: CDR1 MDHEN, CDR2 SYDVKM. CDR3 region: CASGGNYNEQFF. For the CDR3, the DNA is TGTGCCAGCGGGGGCAACTACAATGAGCAGTTCTTC.

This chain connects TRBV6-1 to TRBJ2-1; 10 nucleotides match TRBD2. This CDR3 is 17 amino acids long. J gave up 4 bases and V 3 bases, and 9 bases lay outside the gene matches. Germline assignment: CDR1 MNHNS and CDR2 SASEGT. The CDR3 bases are TGTGCCAGCAGTGACCCGCCAACTAGCGGGACGTACAATGAGCAGTTCTTC. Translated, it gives CASSDPPTSGTYNEQFF.

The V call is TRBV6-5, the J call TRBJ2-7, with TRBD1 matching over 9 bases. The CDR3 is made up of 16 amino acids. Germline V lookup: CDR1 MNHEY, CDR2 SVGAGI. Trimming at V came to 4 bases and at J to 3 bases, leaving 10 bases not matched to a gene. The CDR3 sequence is CASSSGTGGANYEQYF. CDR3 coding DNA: TGTGCCAGCAGTTCAGGCACAGGGGGCGCAAACTACGAGCAGTACTTC.

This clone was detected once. The CDR3 sequence is CASRWLVDTGELFF. The CDR3 DNA sequence: TGTGCCAGCAGGTGGCTGGTGGACACCGGGGAGCTGTTTTTT. The chain joins TRBV7-9 to TRBJ2-2; no reliable D call. V shed 6 bases and J shed 3 bases, with 11 bases lying between them. This CDR3 has 14 residues. CDR1 is SEHNR and CDR2 is FQNEAQ in the germline V gene (reference sequence). Filled out from reference TRBV7-9 and TRBJ2-2, the complete variable domain reads DTGVSQNPRHKITKRGQNVTFRCDPISEHNRLYWYRQTLGQGPEFLTYFQNEAQLEKSRLLSDRFSAERPKGSFSTLEIQRTEQGDSAMYLCASRWLVDTGELFFGEGSRLTVL.

The CDR3 DNA sequence: TGCGCCAGCAGCCAAGATCGGGCGGGACAGTACGAGCAGTACTTC. This translates into CASSQDRAGQYEQYF. The rearrangement uses TRBV4-3 and TRBJ2-7, with D tentatively TRBD1 (7 bases). Germline CDR1 LGHNA, CDR2 YSLEER. V lost 0 bases and J lost 4, with 13 bases in between. This CDR3 region has 15 residues.

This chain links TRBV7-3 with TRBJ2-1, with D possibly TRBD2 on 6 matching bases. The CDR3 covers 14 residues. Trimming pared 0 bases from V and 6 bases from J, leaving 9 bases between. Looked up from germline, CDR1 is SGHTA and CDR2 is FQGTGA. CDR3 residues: CASSLTRGANEQFF. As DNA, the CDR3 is TGTGCCAGCAGCTTAACTCGCGGGGCCAATGAGCAGTTCTTC.

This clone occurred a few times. In DNA, the CDR3 is TGTGCCAGCAGTTGGGGGGTTCGAGCCAATAATTCACCCCTCCACTTT. As protein: CASSWGVRANNSPLHF. The J gene is TRBJ1-6, the V gene TRBV28; D is possibly TRBD1 (5 bases). This CDR3 comprises 16 residues. Germline V gene data show CDR1 as MDHEN and CDR2 as SYDVKM. Trimming left V 4 bases short and J 5 bases short, with 15 bases between.

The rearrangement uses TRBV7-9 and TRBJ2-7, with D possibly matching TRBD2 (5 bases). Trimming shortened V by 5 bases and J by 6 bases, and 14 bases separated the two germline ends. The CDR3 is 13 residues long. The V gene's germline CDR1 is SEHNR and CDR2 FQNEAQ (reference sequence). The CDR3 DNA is TGTGCCAGCAGCCCCTCGGGGTTTGGCGAGCAGTACTTC. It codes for CASSPSGFGEQYF.

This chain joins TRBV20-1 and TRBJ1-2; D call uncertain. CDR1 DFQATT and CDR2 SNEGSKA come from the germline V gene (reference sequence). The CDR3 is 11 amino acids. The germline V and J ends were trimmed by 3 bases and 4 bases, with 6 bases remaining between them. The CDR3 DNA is TGCAGTGCTAGCCCCAGCTATGGCTACACCTTC. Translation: CSASPSYGYTF.

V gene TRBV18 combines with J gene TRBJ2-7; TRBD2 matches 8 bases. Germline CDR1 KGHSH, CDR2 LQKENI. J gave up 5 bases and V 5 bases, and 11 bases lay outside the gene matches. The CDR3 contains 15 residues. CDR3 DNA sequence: TGTGCCAGCTCAGAACCGGGACTAGTGGGCCACGAGCAGTACTTC. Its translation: CASSEPGLVGHEQYF.

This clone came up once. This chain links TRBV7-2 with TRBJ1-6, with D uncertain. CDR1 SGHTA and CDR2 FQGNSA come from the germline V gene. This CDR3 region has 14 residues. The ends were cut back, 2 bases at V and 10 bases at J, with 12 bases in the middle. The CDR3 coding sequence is TGTGCCAGCAGCTTAACTCTATCGGGGTCACCCCTCCACTTT. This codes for CASSLTLSGSPLHF.

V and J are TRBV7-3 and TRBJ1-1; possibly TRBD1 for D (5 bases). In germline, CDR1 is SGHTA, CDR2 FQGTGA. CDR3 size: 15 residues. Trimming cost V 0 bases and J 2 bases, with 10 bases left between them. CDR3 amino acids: CASSLTGGENTEAFF. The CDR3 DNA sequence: TGTGCCAGCAGCTTAACGGGGGGAGAAAACACTGAAGCTTTCTTT.

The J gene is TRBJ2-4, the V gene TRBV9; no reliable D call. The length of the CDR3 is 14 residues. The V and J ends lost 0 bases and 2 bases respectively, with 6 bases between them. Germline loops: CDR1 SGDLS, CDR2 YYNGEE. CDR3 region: CASSVGGTKNIQYF. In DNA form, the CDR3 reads TGTGCCAGCAGCGTAGGAGGTACCAAAAACATTCAGTACTTC.

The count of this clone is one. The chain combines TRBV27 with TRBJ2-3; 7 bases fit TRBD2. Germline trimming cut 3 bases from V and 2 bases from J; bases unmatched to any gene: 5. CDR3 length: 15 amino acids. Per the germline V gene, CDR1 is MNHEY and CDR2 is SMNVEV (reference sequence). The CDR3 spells CASSLVRGITDTQYF. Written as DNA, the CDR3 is TGTGCCAGCAGTTTGGTGCGGGGGATCACAGATACGCAGTATTTT.

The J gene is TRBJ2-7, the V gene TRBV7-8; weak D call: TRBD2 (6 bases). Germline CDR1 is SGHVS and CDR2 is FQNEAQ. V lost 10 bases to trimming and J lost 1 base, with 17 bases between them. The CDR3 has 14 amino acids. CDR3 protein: CATRPRGTSYEQYF. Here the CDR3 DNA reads TGTGCCACCCGGCCCCGGGGGACTTCCTACGAGCAGTACTTC.

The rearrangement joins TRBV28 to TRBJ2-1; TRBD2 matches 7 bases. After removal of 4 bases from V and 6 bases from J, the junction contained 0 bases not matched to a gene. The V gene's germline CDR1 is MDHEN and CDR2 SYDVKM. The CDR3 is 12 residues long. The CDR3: CASSSGGNEQFF. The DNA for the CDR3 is TGTGCCAGCAGTTCGGGGGGCAATGAGCAGTTCTTC.